Below, 3 T cell receptor beta chains from the same sample are listed, as sequenced in a study of blood T cell repertoires in COVID-19. Measured with immunoSEQ multiplex PCR; TCRdb has only the in-frame clones, and not every one. Counted here are roughly 160,000 clones, 82% occurring once; the ten biggest clones make up 15% to 20%. The sequenced sample consisted of PBMCs or T cells enriched from blood (not recorded which). The receptor set was obtained from a man aged 55 to 70 who had recovered from COVID-19.

The chain is built from TRBV9 and TRBJ1-6, with unresolved D. V lost 0 bases to trimming and J lost 9 bases, with 16 bases between them. The CDR3 has 16 amino acids. The germline V gene has CDR1 SGDLS and CDR2 YYNGEE. The CDR3 sequence: CASSVEEAGLGSPLHF. The DNA of the CDR3 is TGTGCCAGCAGCGTAGAGGAGGCAGGTTTGGGTTCACCCCTCCACTTT.

The rearrangement joins TRBV25-1 to TRBJ2-3, with D tentatively TRBD1 (6 bases). V lost 0 bases, J lost 2 bases, and 12 bases lay in between. The CDR3 extends over 16 amino acids. Germline V gene sequence: CDR1 MGHDK, CDR2 SYGVNS. CDR3 bases: TGTGCCAGCAGTGAATATAAAGGGGGATCCACAGATACGCAGTATTTT. Encoded protein: CASSEYKGGSTDTQYF.

The rearrangement joins TRBV5-1 to TRBJ2-7; a weak D match, TRBD1 (6 bases). Trimming removed 4 bases at V and 0 bases at J, with 14 bases between. The CDR3 is made up of 15 amino acids. Germline values: CDR1 SGHRS, CDR2 YFSETQ. For the CDR3, the DNA is TGCGCCAGCAGCAACCAGGGGCCCTCCTCCTACGAGCAGTACTTC. Translated, it gives CASSNQGPSSYEQYF.